This T cell receptor (beta chain) was sequenced for a study of T cell changes during pregnancy in multiple sclerosis. The table came from immunoSEQ multiplex PCR; TCRdb's copy has only in-frame clones and leaves some out. The table shows around 96,000 clones, with about 93% occurring only once. Trimming stripped 4 bases from V and 0 bases from J, with 12 bases between. Per the germline V gene, CDR1 is LNHNV and CDR2 is YYDKDF (reference sequence). The CDR3 contains 15 residues. V gene TRBV15 combines with J gene TRBJ1-1; a possible D gene is TRBD1 (6 bases). The material sequenced was peripheral blood, taken in the first trimester of pregnancy. The TCR comes from a female donor with multiple sclerosis, enrolled in a pregnancy study. DNA of the CDR3: TGTGCCACCAGCAAACACAGGGTCATGAACACTGAAGCTTTCTTT. This gives the protein CATSKHRVMNTEAFF.